This TCR beta chain was identified in a study of identical twins. This clonotype occurred many times. From the 5' RACE reads, TCRdb called clonotypes with MiXCR, one entry per CDR3 protein. This table holds 1.5 million to 2 million distinct CDR3 sequences, under 35% found once. Germline V gives CDR1 SNHLY, CDR2 FYNNEI. The V segment lost 6 bases and the J segment 3 bases; nucleotides outside the gene matches: 5. The CDR3 extends over 16 amino acids. This receptor was taken from a newborn girl in good health. Sequenced: cord blood. V usage is TRBV2 and J usage is TRBJ2-3; TRBD2 agrees at 14 bases. As DNA, the CDR3 is TGTGCCAGCAGGCCTTGGACTAGCGGGAGGACAGATACGCAGTATTTT. Amino acids: CASRPWTSGRTDTQYF. The complete variable domain, with remaining parts taken from reference TRBV2 and TRBJ2-3, reads EPEVTQTPSHQVTQMGQEVILRCVPISNHLYFYWYRQILGQKVEFLVSFYNNEISEKSEIFDDQFSVERPDGSNFTLKIRSTKLEDSAMYFCASRPWTSGRTDTQYFGPGTRLTVL.